The 23 T cell receptor beta chains below were found in one sample sequenced in a study of shared clonotypes between healthy human individuals. Clones were read by immunoSEQ multiplex PCR, and TCRdb kept only the in-frame ones, dropping some. The sample shows about 710,000 clones, around four fifths of them seen only once. Sequencing used memory CD4+ T cells sorted from blood. Subset: CD45RA-negative fraction. These receptors all come from a woman in her 30s in good health.

V gene TRBV6-1 combines with J gene TRBJ2-7, with 7 bases aligning to TRBD1. The V gene end was trimmed by 7 bases and the J gene end by 4 bases; junction bases not matched to a gene: 13. From germline, CDR1 is MNHNS and CDR2 SASEGT. The CDR3 is 15 amino acids. The CDR3 nucleotides are TGTGCCAGCAACACACGACACAGGGGCGGTTACGAGCAGTACTTC. Protein product: CASNTRHRGGYEQYF.

The chain combines TRBV7-7 with TRBJ2-7; D may be TRBD2 (6 bases). V lost 5 bases, J lost 6 bases, and 17 bases lay in between. The germline gives CDR1 SSHAT, CDR2 FNYEAQ (reference sequence). CDR3 size: 14 residues. CDR3 bases: TGTGCCAGCAGCAGGACATCGGGGGTGAGCGAGCAGTACTTC. It encodes CASSRTSGVSEQYF.

V and J are TRBV7-6 and TRBJ2-2, with TRBD2 matching 11 bases. This CDR3 comprises 17 residues. Trimming took 6 bases from V and 7 from J; bases not matched to a gene: 13. Germline V gene lookup returns CDR1 SGHVS and CDR2 FNYEAQ. The CDR3: CASSSSLAGGRVGELFF. CDR3 DNA sequence: TGTGCCAGCAGTTCGTCCTTAGCGGGAGGGCGAGTCGGGGAGCTGTTTTTT.

This chain uses TRBV14 with TRBJ1-2, with D possibly TRBD1 on 6 matching bases. The V end lost 4 bases, the J end lost 8 bases, and 17 bases lay between the germline ends. The CDR3 runs to 14 residues. Germline CDR1 and CDR2: SGHDN and FVKESK. The CDR3 DNA reads as TGTGCCAGCAGCCCGGTCCGGGGGCGATTCGGCTACACCTTC. It yields the protein CASSPVRGRFGYTF.

The chain carries TRBV7-8 and TRBJ1-1; D gene uncertain. Germline CDR1 is SGHVS and CDR2 is FQNEAQ. The ends were cut back, 2 bases at V and 4 bases at J, with 11 bases in the middle. The CDR3 loop spans 14 amino acids. The CDR3 reads CASSLRTGVTEAFF. In DNA, the CDR3 is TGTGCCAGCAGCTTACGGACGGGAGTCACTGAAGCTTTCTTT.

This sequence joins TRBV6-6 and TRBJ2-7; D not certain. CDR3 length: 14 amino acids. CDR1 and CDR2 from the germline V gene are MNHNY and SVGAGI (reference sequence). The V and J ends lost 7 bases and 0 bases respectively, with 13 bases between them. DNA for the CDR3: TGTGCCAGCAACCCCCAGCCCAACTCCTACGAGCAGTACTTC. Its protein is CASNPQPNSYEQYF.

V gene TRBV11-2 combines with J gene TRBJ1-3; the D is unclear. CDR1 is SGHAT, CDR2 FQNNGV, per germline. V was trimmed by 3 bases and J by 0 bases, leaving 9 bases between them. The CDR3 extends over 15 amino acids. CDR3 sequence (DNA): TGTGCCAGCAGCTTGCGCCCCGACTCTGGAAACACCATATATTTT. The encoded protein is CASSLRPDSGNTIYF.

The V call is TRBV11-3, the J call TRBJ2-5, with 10 bases aligning to TRBD1. Germline assignment: CDR1 SGHNT and CDR2 YENEEA. Trimming took 5 bases from V and 2 from J; bases not matched to a gene: 2. The CDR3 runs 14 residues. The CDR3: CASSRTGGQETQYF. Written as DNA, the CDR3 is TGTGCCAGCAGCAGGACAGGGGGTCAAGAGACCCAGTACTTC.

This chain joins TRBV19 and TRBJ1-3; TRBD1 aligns across 7 bases. This CDR3 is 16 amino acids long. Germline assignment: CDR1 LNHDA and CDR2 SQIVND (reference sequence). Unmatched junction bases numbered 5, after V lost 3 bases and J lost 0 bases. This CDR3 is CASSIRWDSSGNTIYF. The CDR3 DNA reads TGTGCCAGTAGTATCCGATGGGACAGCTCTGGAAACACCATATATTTT.

The CDR3 loop reads CASSLFGGRGDQETQYF. The CDR3 DNA follows: TGTGCCAGCAGTTTATTCGGGGGGCGAGGAGACCAAGAGACCCAGTACTTC. This chain uses TRBV27 with TRBJ2-5, with D maybe TRBD2 (7 bases). Germline V gene lookup returns CDR1 MNHEY and CDR2 SMNVEV (reference sequence). There are 17 residues in the CDR3. V lost 1 base to trimming and J lost 0 bases, with 15 bases between them.

The rearrangement links TRBV27 to TRBJ2-7; 7 bases align to TRBD2. The CDR3 loop spans 15 amino acids. The trim removed 1 base at V and 3 bases at J, leaving 6 bases unmatched. Germline CDR1 is MNHEY and CDR2 is SMNVEV (reference sequence). The CDR3 spells CASSLYPGGFYEQYF. The CDR3 nucleotides read TGTGCCAGCAGTTTATACCCGGGAGGTTTCTACGAGCAGTACTTC.

This clone came up once. This sequence joins TRBV5-4 and TRBJ1-2; the match to TRBD1 covers 8 bases. Germline CDR1 is SGHNT and CDR2 is YYREEE (reference sequence). Trimming removed 4 bases from V and 4 bases from J; junction bases left unmatched: 9. The CDR3 is made up of 15 amino acids. The CDR3 region is CASSTGQGQSYGYTF. CDR3 nucleotide sequence: TGTGCCAGCAGCACTGGACAGGGTCAAAGCTATGGCTACACCTTC.

V usage is TRBV4-2 and J usage is TRBJ2-6; D may be TRBD1 (5 bases). The CDR3 totals 15 residues. V was trimmed by 6 bases and J by 4 bases, leaving 13 bases between them. CDR1 and CDR2 from the germline V gene are LGHNA and YNFKEQ. This CDR3 reads CASSYQGTGANVLTF. CDR3 nucleotide sequence: TGTGCCAGCAGTTATCAGGGTACAGGGGCCAACGTCCTGACTTTC.

This sequence joins TRBV28 and TRBJ1-2, with TRBD1 identical over 9 bases. V shed 4 bases, J shed 8 bases, and the junction held 8 bases outside the gene matches. The CDR3 has 14 amino acids. Germline assignment: CDR1 MDHEN and CDR2 SYDVKM. CDR3 in DNA: TGTGCCAGCAGTTGGGGGACAGGGCCGGAAGGCTACACCTTC. It yields the protein CASSWGTGPEGYTF.

This chain connects TRBV6-1 to TRBJ1-2; D possibly corresponds to TRBD1 (6 bases). The germline V gene has CDR1 MNHNS and CDR2 SASEGT. V dropped 7 bases and J dropped 1 base, with 10 bases sitting between them. The CDR3 extends over 13 amino acids. CDR3 protein: CASNQGHNYGYTF. The CDR3 DNA reads TGTGCCAGCAACCAGGGACATAACTATGGCTACACCTTC.

This clone was recorded at least ten times. The CDR3 spells CASSFGRDREQFF. In DNA form, the CDR3 reads TGTGCCAGCAGCTTCGGGCGGGATCGGGAGCAGTTCTTC. V is TRBV7-2 and J is TRBJ2-1, with D perhaps matching TRBD2 (6 bases). The length of the CDR3 is 13 residues. Trimming pared 3 bases from V and 10 bases from J, leaving 13 bases between. Germline V gives CDR1 SGHTA, CDR2 FQGNSA.

This chain connects TRBV15 to TRBJ2-1, with 16 bases lining up with TRBD2. There are 17 residues in the CDR3. The trim removed 2 bases at V and 9 bases at J, leaving 7 bases unmatched. Germline V gene lookup returns CDR1 LNHNV and CDR2 YYDKDF (reference sequence). CDR3 amino acids: CATSRPGLAGGPGEQFF. The DNA for the CDR3 is TGTGCCACCAGCAGACCGGGACTAGCGGGAGGGCCCGGTGAGCAGTTCTTC. Based on the CDR3 plus reference TRBV15 and TRBJ2-1, the full variable domain is DAMVIQNPRYQVTQFGKPVTLSCSQTLNHNVMYWYQQKSSQAPKLLFHYYDKDFNNEADTPDNFQSRRPNTSFCFLDIRSPGLGDTAMYLCATSRPGLAGGPGEQFFGPGTRLTVL.

V and J are TRBV18 and TRBJ2-7; D may be TRBD2 (5 bases). The CDR3 extends over 14 amino acids. CDR1 and CDR2 (germline): KGHSH, LQKENI. V was clipped by 2 bases and J by 5 bases, with 13 bases between them. The CDR3 loop reads CASSPRVALDEQYF. DNA of the CDR3: TGTGCCAGCTCACCAAGGGTAGCGCTCGACGAGCAGTACTTC.

The CDR3 is CASSWVAQTGQPQHF. The CDR3 nucleotides are TGTGCCAGTAGTTGGGTAGCCCAGACGGGTCAGCCCCAGCATTTT. The chain couples TRBV19 to TRBJ1-5; D unresolved. Between the trimmed V and J ends, which lost 5 bases and 6 bases, there was a span of 17 bases. The CDR3 covers 15 residues. The germline CDR1 and CDR2 sequences are LNHDA and SQIVND (reference sequence).

This rearrangement joins TRBV7-6 to TRBJ2-1; TRBD2 matches 11 bases. Trimming cost V 10 bases and J 4 bases; bases outside gene matches: 3. Germline assignment: CDR1 SGHVS and CDR2 FNYEAQ. This CDR3 has 13 amino acids. In DNA, the CDR3 is TGTGCCACTAGCGGGGGGAATTACAATGAGCAGTTCTTC. It is translated as CATSGGNYNEQFF. The whole variable domain, remainder taken from reference TRBV7-6 and TRBJ2-1, is GAGVSQSPRYKVTKRGQDVALRCDPISGHVSLYWYRQALGQGPEFLTYFNYEAQQDKSGLPNDRFSAERPEGSISTLTIQRTEQRDSAMYRCATSGGNYNEQFFGPGTRLTVL.

V usage is TRBV28 and J usage is TRBJ1-1, with 9 bases matching TRBD1. CDR3 length: 15 amino acids. V trimming: 3 bases; J trimming: 5 bases; junction bases outside the gene matches: 7. The V gene's germline CDR1 is MDHEN and CDR2 SYDVKM. Here the CDR3 reads CASSLGDREGTEAFF. As DNA, the CDR3 is TGTGCCAGCAGTTTGGGGGACAGGGAGGGGACTGAAGCTTTCTTT.

The chain uses TRBV28 and TRBJ2-5; 8 bases are shared with TRBD2. The CDR3 totals 13 residues. The V gene's germline CDR1 is MDHEN and CDR2 SYDVKM. J lost 4 bases, V lost 6 bases, and 4 bases had no gene match. The CDR3, as DNA: TGTGCCAGCAGCCGGGGGGGCCTAGAGACCCAGTACTTC. Translating it yields CASSRGGLETQYF.

This chain joins TRBV27 and TRBJ2-1; 11 bases map to TRBD2. The CDR3 is 16 residues long. The germline gives CDR1 MNHEY, CDR2 SMNVEV (reference sequence). Germline trimming cut 5 bases from V and 0 bases from J; bases unmatched to any gene: 3. The CDR3: CASSPLAGGSYNEQFF. CDR3 coding DNA: TGTGCCAGCAGTCCCCTAGCGGGAGGCTCCTACAATGAGCAGTTCTTC.